The sequence of this T cell receptor beta chain was determined in a study of T cell repertoires in cytomegalovirus infection. Study-level background: Matching HLA type, along with CMV infection, was indicated by public TCR beta signatures.

TCRdb fed the reads into MiXCR, producing one record per CDR3 protein. In the table there are over 100,000 distinct CDR3 sequences, about 30% of which are singletons. This clonotype has a count of ten or more. The antigen is unknown. V lost 2 bases, J lost 0 bases, and 5 bases stayed unmatched. This CDR3 has 15 residues. The germline CDR1 and CDR2 sequences are SQVTM and ANQGSEA. This rearrangement joins TRBV29-1 to TRBJ1-1, with 8 bases lining up with TRBD1. The source material was CD8+ T cells from cultured PBMCs, sampled from culture after CMV antigen stimulation. The TCR was taken from a human donor in good health (CMV status not recorded). Some clones in this sample may be carry-over from other donors' samples. The CDR3 nucleotides read TGCAGCGTTGAACAGGCAGGGGGCTTGAACACTGAAGCTTTCTTT. Translated: CSVEQAGGLNTEAFF.